These T cell receptor beta chains were read from a single sample in a study of blood T cells in healthy people across ages. TCRdb fed the 5' RACE reads into MiXCR, producing one record per CDR3 protein. Here the sample spans fewer than 750,000 distinct CDR3 sequences, roughly 48% being singletons. Sequenced sample: blood. All receptors derive from an elderly man in good health. The CDR3 runs from the conserved cysteine through the conserved F or W. A D gene is named only where the DNA matches it firmly.

d_gene: -; j_gene: TRBJ1-6; len: 14; v_gene: TRBV3-1; CDR3aa: CASSQPGTAPPLHF
d_gene: -; j_gene: TRBJ1-1; len: 14; v_gene: TRBV20-1; CDR3aa: CSAKTHGGITEAFF
d_gene: -; j_gene: TRBJ1-5; len: 13; v_gene: TRBV4-1; CDR3aa: CASSQTEVQPQHF
d_gene: -; j_gene: TRBJ2-1; len: 17; v_gene: TRBV6-6; CDR3aa: CASSLGYSRAGDDEQFF
d_gene: -; j_gene: TRBJ1-1; len: 14; v_gene: TRBV6-2/TRBV6-3; CDR3aa: CASSKTGGGTEAFF
d_gene: -; j_gene: TRBJ2-7; len: 12; v_gene: TRBV20-1; CDR3aa: CSATTPSYEQYF
d_gene: TRBD2; j_gene: TRBJ2-4; len: 18; v_gene: TRBV11-2; CDR3aa: CASSLRRSSGSTQNIQYF
d_gene: -; j_gene: TRBJ2-7; len: 15; v_gene: TRBV7-2; CDR3aa: CASSLGFLVGYEQYF
d_gene: -; j_gene: TRBJ2-1; len: 15; v_gene: TRBV19; CDR3aa: CASSTSQSSYNEQFF
d_gene: -; j_gene: TRBJ2-4; len: 14; v_gene: TRBV5-1; CDR3aa: CASSVGGGRDIQYF
d_gene: TRBD1; j_gene: TRBJ2-3; len: 13; v_gene: TRBV29-1; CDR3aa: CSVTGPDTDTQYF
d_gene: -; j_gene: TRBJ2-7; len: 14; v_gene: TRBV5-1; CDR3aa: CASSLEVQFYEQYF
d_gene: TRBD2; j_gene: TRBJ2-1; len: 15; v_gene: TRBV27; CDR3aa: CASSPRLAGEGEQFF
d_gene: TRBD1; j_gene: TRBJ1-4; len: 15; v_gene: TRBV7-6; CDR3aa: CASSLTGVDGEKLFF
d_gene: -; j_gene: TRBJ2-6; len: 16; v_gene: TRBV7-3; CDR3aa: CASSLTGSSGANVLTF
d_gene: TRBD2; j_gene: TRBJ2-7; len: 15; v_gene: TRBV7-2; CDR3aa: CASRPLAGGYNEQYF
d_gene: -; j_gene: TRBJ2-1; len: 15; v_gene: TRBV21-1; CDR3aa: CASSPLADPYNEQFF
d_gene: TRBD2; j_gene: TRBJ2-1; len: 15; v_gene: TRBV20-1; CDR3aa: CSASRGTSSYNEQFF
d_gene: -; j_gene: TRBJ1-5; len: 15; v_gene: TRBV5-5; CDR3aa: CASSLGQYSNQPQHF
d_gene: -; j_gene: TRBJ1-5; len: 12; v_gene: TRBV7-2; CDR3aa: CASRSSKQPQHF
d_gene: TRBD1; j_gene: TRBJ2-5; len: 14; v_gene: TRBV7-9; CDR3aa: CASSQRQGQETQYF
d_gene: -; j_gene: TRBJ2-5; len: 14; v_gene: TRBV29-1; CDR3aa: CSVDGGGGQETQYF
d_gene: -; j_gene: TRBJ2-7; len: 12; v_gene: TRBV29-1; CDR3aa: CSVKLPAYEQYF
d_gene: TRBD1; j_gene: TRBJ2-7; len: 14; v_gene: TRBV4-3; CDR3aa: CASSQGTGMYEQYF
d_gene: TRBD1; j_gene: TRBJ2-3; len: 13; v_gene: TRBV29-1; CDR3aa: CSVGDRAAETQYF
d_gene: -; j_gene: TRBJ1-2; len: 14; v_gene: TRBV5-1; CDR3aa: CASSSNWVETGYTF
d_gene: -; j_gene: TRBJ1-2; len: 16; v_gene: TRBV6-6; CDR3aa: CASSPLTGPTNYGYTF
d_gene: -; j_gene: TRBJ2-7; len: 17; v_gene: TRBV7-2; CDR3aa: CASSLSGTQGPQGEQYF
d_gene: -; j_gene: TRBJ2-3; len: 15; v_gene: TRBV11-2; CDR3aa: CASSTGKTSTDTQYF
d_gene: TRBD1; j_gene: TRBJ1-1; len: 17; v_gene: TRBV12-3/TRBV12-4; CDR3aa: CANSHPGQGFMNTEAFF
d_gene: -; j_gene: TRBJ2-5; len: 15; v_gene: TRBV20-1; CDR3aa: CSARAGTPLQETQYF
d_gene: -; j_gene: TRBJ2-1; len: 12; v_gene: TRBV7-2; CDR3aa: CASSRTSNEQFF
d_gene: -; j_gene: TRBJ2-3; len: 11; v_gene: TRBV2; CDR3aa: CASTTGYTQYF
d_gene: TRBD1; j_gene: TRBJ2-7; len: 15; v_gene: TRBV15; CDR3aa: CATSSRTGGLNEQYF
d_gene: TRBD1; j_gene: TRBJ2-7; len: 14; v_gene: TRBV7-2; CDR3aa: CASSPDRGAYEQYF
d_gene: -; j_gene: TRBJ2-3; len: 14; v_gene: TRBV30; CDR3aa: CAWTPLGSTDTQYF
d_gene: -; j_gene: TRBJ2-7; len: 14; v_gene: TRBV6-6; CDR3aa: CASPPRAVVYEQYF
d_gene: TRBD1; j_gene: TRBJ2-7; len: 12; v_gene: TRBV5-1; CDR3aa: CASSTTGNEQYF
d_gene: TRBD2; j_gene: TRBJ2-1; len: 17; v_gene: TRBV4-3; CDR3aa: CASSQEGLAGAYNEQFF
d_gene: TRBD1; j_gene: TRBJ1-2; len: 13; v_gene: TRBV3-1; CDR3aa: CASSRRGPYGYTF
d_gene: -; j_gene: TRBJ1-1; len: 13; v_gene: TRBV7-9; CDR3aa: CASSAGVNTEAFF
d_gene: -; j_gene: TRBJ2-7; len: 13; v_gene: TRBV16; CDR3aa: CASSQRLIYEQYF
d_gene: TRBD1; j_gene: TRBJ2-7; len: 15; v_gene: TRBV20-1; CDR3aa: CSALSGTGGGYEQYF
d_gene: -; j_gene: TRBJ1-1; len: 13; v_gene: TRBV20-1; CDR3aa: CSASRGPNTEAFF